The 14 T cell receptor beta chains below come from one sample, sequenced in a study of PD-1 blockade in classical Hodgkin lymphoma. Every single patient, without exception, relapsed after autologous stem cell transplantation, and brentuximab vedotin exposure varied. TCRdb's copy holds only in-frame clones and misses some; the assay was immunoSEQ multiplex PCR. The table includes 150,000 or so clones, approximately 72% detected once. The sample was peripheral blood mononuclear cells (PBMCs), taken before the second cycle of nivolumab. The source is a human donor with classical Hodgkin lymphoma.

CDR3 sequence: CASSLDRDTEAFF. The CDR3 nucleotides read TGTGCCAGCAGCTTAGATAGGGATACTGAAGCTTTCTTT. The chain employs TRBV7-8 and TRBJ1-1, with no clear D. The V end lost 1 base, the J end lost 5 bases, and 8 bases lay between the germline ends. This CDR3 is 13 amino acids long. Per germline, CDR1 SGHVS and CDR2 FQNEAQ.

The chain links TRBV10-3 to TRBJ1-2, with TRBD1 identical over 9 bases. This CDR3 is 14 amino acids long. V lost 4 bases, J lost 7 bases, and 7 bases stayed unmatched. In germline, CDR1 is ENHRY, CDR2 SYGVKD. The CDR3 region is CAISVDRGLRGYTF. CDR3 nucleotides: TGTGCCATCAGTGTGGACAGGGGTCTACGTGGCTACACCTTC.

The chain joins TRBV9 to TRBJ1-2, with a weak D call TRBD1 (6 bases). Germline CDR1 and CDR2: SGDLS and YYNGEE. CDR3 size: 16 residues. Trimming left V 1 base short and J 6 bases short, with 19 bases between. The CDR3 loop reads CASSVYSRGAEDGYTF. As DNA, the CDR3 is TGTGCCAGCAGCGTATACTCCAGGGGCGCAGAGGATGGCTACACCTTC.

CDR3 DNA sequence: TGTGCCAGCAGGCAGGGGGGATCCCAGCATTTT. It yields the protein CASRQGGSQHF. The chain employs TRBV6-5 and TRBJ1-5; the match to TRBD1 covers 7 bases. From germline, CDR1 is MNHEY and CDR2 SVGAGI. After removal of 6 bases from V and 11 bases from J, the junction contained 4 bases not matched to a gene. The CDR3 is 11 residues long.

This sequence joins TRBV28 and TRBJ2-5; D assignment may be TRBD1 or TRBD2 (5 bases each). Trimming took off 4 bases at V and 4 bases at J, with 13 bases between the two ends. Germline CDR1 is MDHEN and CDR2 is SYDVKM. This CDR3 is built from 14 residues. The DNA of the CDR3 is TGTGCCAGCAGTTATAGGGGCGGGTCAGAGACCCAGTACTTC. Translation: CASSYRGGSETQYF.

J is TRBJ2-3 and V is TRBV10-2, with 7 bases identical to TRBD2. V was clipped by 3 bases and J by 12 bases; unmatched bases: 6. Germline assignment: CDR1 WSHSY and CDR2 SAAADI. This CDR3 spans 12 amino acids. CDR3 DNA: TGCGCCAGCAGTGAAAGGCGGGAGTTTCAGTATTTT. It specifies CASSERREFQYF.

V gene TRBV6-1 combines with J gene TRBJ1-5, with 9 bases matching TRBD1. CDR3 length: 14 amino acids. V was pared by 6 bases and J by 10 bases, with 10 bases of the junction left unmatched. CDR1 MNHNS and CDR2 SASEGT come from the germline V gene. CDR3 DNA: TGTGCCAGCAGCCCCGGACAGGGGCCCATTCCCCAGCATTTT. Protein product: CASSPGQGPIPQHF.

The chain employs TRBV30 and TRBJ1-5; D is unresolved. CDR3 length equals 14 residues. V shed 2 bases and J shed 0 bases, with 8 bases lying between them. Germline V gene lookup returns CDR1 GTSNPN and CDR2 SVGIG (reference sequence). The CDR3 here is CAWSSGYSNQPQHF. The DNA for the CDR3 is TGTGCCTGGAGTTCGGGGTATAGCAATCAGCCCCAGCATTTT.

CDR3 nucleotide sequence: TGCGCCAGCAGCCAAGATATAGTCACTAATGAAAAACTGTTTTTT. It is translated as CASSQDIVTNEKLFF. The V call is TRBV4-1, the J call TRBJ1-4; D gene ambiguous. Trimming left V 0 bases short and J 2 bases short, with 7 bases between. Germline CDR1 and CDR2: MGHRA and YSYEKL. The CDR3 sequence is 15 residues long.

This clone has only a few counts. This sequence joins TRBV7-2 and TRBJ2-7; a weak D match, TRBD1 (8 bases). V was shortened by 5 bases and J by 6 bases, with 17 bases between the two germline ends. Per germline, CDR1 SGHTA and CDR2 FQGNSA. This CDR3 spans 14 amino acids. The CDR3 bases are TGTGCCAGCAGCGAGACAGGGGACTACCTCGAGCAGTACTTC. Translated: CASSETGDYLEQYF.

CDR3 in amino acids: CASGRGGGYEQYF. Here the CDR3 DNA reads TGCGCCAGCGGCCGAGGGGGAGGTTACGAGCAGTACTTC. The rearrangement uses TRBV5-1 and TRBJ2-7; D tentatively reads TRBD1 or TRBD2 (6 bases each). V was pared by 7 bases and J by 4 bases, with 15 bases between. Germline V gene data show CDR1 as SGHRS and CDR2 as YFSETQ. CDR3 size: 13 residues.

The chain has TRBV5-6 and TRBJ1-2, with TRBD1 identical over 8 bases. Per the germline V gene, CDR1 is SGHDT and CDR2 is YYEEEE. J lost 8 bases, V lost 4 bases, and 13 bases had no gene match. The CDR3 consists of 15 residues. The CDR3, as DNA: TGTGCCAGCAGCCCCGACAGGGGCCGGGGACGCGGCTACACCTTC. It translates to CASSPDRGRGRGYTF.

This clone was seen only a few times. The chain is built from TRBV25-1 and TRBJ1-2; D perhaps matches TRBD1 (6 bases). The CDR3 has 13 amino acids. Trimming left V 8 bases short and J 4 bases short, with 14 bases between. Germline lookup yields CDR1 MGHDK and CDR2 SYGVNS. CDR3 loop: CASSTGGSYGYTF. The CDR3 region has the DNA TGTGCCAGCTCAACTGGGGGCAGCTATGGCTACACCTTC.

This clone was counted between two and nine times. The chain links TRBV7-9 to TRBJ2-3; 8 nucleotides line up with TRBD1. Germline V gives CDR1 SEHNR, CDR2 FQNEAQ (reference sequence). Unmatched junction bases numbered 7, after V lost 5 bases and J lost 0 bases. The CDR3 length is 16 residues. Here the CDR3 DNA reads TGTGCCAGCAGCAAAGGACAGGGTTCTAGCACAGATACGCAGTATTTT. It codes for CASSKGQGSSTDTQYF.